This T cell receptor (beta chain) originates from a study of Graves' ophthalmopathy and Graves' hyperthyroidism. Notes on this clonotype: Its antigen remains unknown.

Amplified material comprised TCR beta CDR3 regions derived from RNA transcripts. The first-round RT-PCR employed HTBI primers together with the Qiagen OneStep RT-PCR kit. A multiplex PCR was then performed as the second round. One entry per CDR3 protein results from TCRdb running MiXCR on the multiplex PCR reads. The sample carries a few hundred thousand distinct CDR3 sequences, roughly a sixth recorded once. The CDR3 has 13 amino acids. The germline V gene has CDR1 MDHEN and CDR2 SYDVKM. The ends were cut back, 3 bases at V and 4 bases at J, with 9 bases in the middle. Study conclusions and caveats: Most thyroid clonotypes expanded beyond 0.001 frequency were also found in blood.

The specimen sequenced was peripheral blood. The source of this sequence is an adult woman with stable Graves' hyperthyroidism. The V gene is TRBV28, the J gene TRBJ1-1; the D is unclear. CDR3 nucleotide sequence: TGTGCCAGCAGTTTTGGGCCAGGCACTGAAGCTTTCTTT. Translated, it gives CASSFGPGTEAFF.